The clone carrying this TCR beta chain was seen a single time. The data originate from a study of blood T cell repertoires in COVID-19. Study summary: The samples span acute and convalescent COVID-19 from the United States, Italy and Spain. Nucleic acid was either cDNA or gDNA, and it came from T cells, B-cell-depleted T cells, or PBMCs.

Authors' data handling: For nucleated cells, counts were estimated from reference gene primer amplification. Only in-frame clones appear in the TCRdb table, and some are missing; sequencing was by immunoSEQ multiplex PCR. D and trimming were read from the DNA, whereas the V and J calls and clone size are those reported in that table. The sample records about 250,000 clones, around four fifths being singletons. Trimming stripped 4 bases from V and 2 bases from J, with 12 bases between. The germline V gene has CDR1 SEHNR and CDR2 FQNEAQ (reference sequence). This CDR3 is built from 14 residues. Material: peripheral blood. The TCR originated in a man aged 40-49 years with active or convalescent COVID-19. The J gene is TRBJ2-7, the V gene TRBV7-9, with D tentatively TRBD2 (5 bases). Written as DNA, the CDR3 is TGTGCCAGCAGCTCGGCGGGCAGAACCTACGAGCAGTACTTC. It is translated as CASSSAGRTYEQYF.